The 13 T cell receptor beta chains below all came from one sample that was sequenced in a study of cytomegalovirus exposure and HLA in healthy donors. Primers included in the PCR were 60 Vbeta and 13 Jbeta primers. Measured with immunoSEQ multiplex PCR; TCRdb has only the in-frame clones, and not every one. Its table lists some 130,000 clones. The sequenced sample consisted of PBMCs. These receptor sequences come from a woman in her 40s in good health and CMV-seropositive.

This chain joins TRBV5-1 and TRBJ1-1; no reliable D call. Per the germline V gene, CDR1 is SGHRS and CDR2 is YFSETQ. V shed 0 bases and J shed 7 bases, with 7 bases lying between them. This CDR3 comprises 12 residues. CDR3 region: CASSLGRGEAFF. Written as DNA, the CDR3 is TGCGCCAGCAGCTTGGGACGGGGTGAAGCTTTCTTT. Together with reference TRBV5-1 and TRBJ1-1, the CDR3 gives the full variable domain: KAGVTQTPRYLIKTRGQQVTLSCSPISGHRSVSWYQQTPGQGLQFLFEYFSETQRNKGNFPGRFSGRQFSNSRSEMNVSTLELGDSALYLCASSLGRGEAFFGQGTRLTVV.

V gene TRBV19 combines with J gene TRBJ1-4, with TRBD1 identical over 8 bases. The CDR3 is 12 residues long. J gave up 14 bases and V 3 bases, and 5 bases lay outside the gene matches. CDR1 LNHDA and CDR2 SQIVND come from the germline V gene (reference sequence). CDR3 residues: CASSIRTGTLFF. The CDR3 DNA follows: TGTGCCAGTAGTATTAGGACAGGGACCCTGTTTTTT.

The rearrangement links TRBV2 to TRBJ2-7; 7 nucleotides align to TRBD1. There are 16 residues in the CDR3. J lost 2 bases, V lost 0 bases, and 7 bases had no gene match. Germline V lookup: CDR1 SNHLY, CDR2 FYNNEI. CDR3 region: CASSEARGTAPYEQYF. In DNA, the CDR3 is TGTGCCAGCAGTGAAGCGCGAGGGACAGCCCCCTACGAGCAGTACTTC.

This chain's CDR3 is CASSIVQGRTDTQYF. CDR3 DNA: TGTGCCAGTAGTATAGTACAGGGGCGGACAGATACGCAGTATTTT. This chain joins TRBV19 and TRBJ2-3; 7 nucleotides agree with TRBD1. The CDR3 runs to 15 residues. With V trimmed by 1 base and J by 3 bases, 4 bases remained unmatched. The germline CDR1 and CDR2 sequences are LNHDA and SQIVND (reference sequence).

The chain is built from TRBV27 and TRBJ1-1; D gene unclear. The CDR3 has 14 amino acids. From germline, CDR1 is MNHEY and CDR2 SMNVEV (reference sequence). The V end lost 5 bases, the J end lost 4 bases, and 14 bases lay between the germline ends. CDR3 sequence: CASSVRSLGTEAFF. The CDR3 DNA follows: TGTGCCAGCAGTGTCAGATCCCTAGGCACTGAAGCTTTCTTT.

The rearrangement links TRBV11-2 to TRBJ2-1; possible D gene TRBD2, 5 bases. The CDR3 totals 16 residues. The V gene lost 1 base and the J gene lost 1 base, with 11 bases spanning the gap. Germline CDR1 and CDR2: SGHAT and FQNNGV. Here the CDR3 reads CASSLGSGFSYNEQFF. The CDR3 region has the DNA TGTGCCAGCAGCTTAGGAAGCGGCTTTTCCTACAATGAGCAGTTCTTC.

The chain employs TRBV9 and TRBJ2-7; weak D call: TRBD2 (6 bases). The CDR3 is 15 residues long. V shed 4 bases and J shed 0 bases, with 14 bases lying between them. Germline CDR1 SGDLS, CDR2 YYNGEE. The CDR3 nucleotides are TGTGCCAGCAGCCCCGGGAGTGGGGGCTCCTACGAGCAGTACTTC. As protein: CASSPGSGGSYEQYF.

This sequence joins TRBV7-3 and TRBJ2-5, with TRBD2 matching over 8 bases. The last part of the DNA fits TRBJ2-7 better; the J call may be wrong. This CDR3 is 14 amino acids long. Germline V gene sequence: CDR1 SGHTA, CDR2 FQGTGA. CDR3 sequence (DNA): TGTGCCAGCAGCTCGGGACTAGTGGGCTACGAGCAGTACTTC. As protein: CASSSGLVGYEQYF.

The chain recombines TRBV7-8 with TRBJ2-7; D is possibly TRBD1 (6 bases). The CDR3 totals 15 residues. Germline V gene data show CDR1 as SGHVS and CDR2 as FQNEAQ. V lost 1 base and J 0 bases, leaving 10 bases between the germline ends. For the CDR3, the DNA is TGTGCCAGCAGCTTAGAACAGGGAAGCTCCTACGAGCAGTACTTC. It codes for CASSLEQGSSYEQYF. The full variable domain, rest sourced from reference TRBV7-8 and TRBJ2-7, is GAGVSQSPRYKVAKRGQDVALRCDPISGHVSLFWYQQALGQGPEFLTYFQNEAQLDKSGLPSDRFFAERPEGSVSTLKIQRTQQEDSAVYLCASSLEQGSSYEQYFGPGTRLTVT.

This sequence joins TRBV7-3 and TRBJ2-1; D might be TRBD2 (6 bases). The V and J ends lost 4 bases and 9 bases respectively, with 10 bases between them. The CDR3 spans 12 residues. Looked up from germline, CDR1 is SGHTA and CDR2 is FQGTGA. The CDR3: CASSYSGGEQFF. CDR3 DNA sequence: TGTGCCAGCAGCTACTCCGGGGGTGAGCAGTTCTTC.

V and J are TRBV4-3 and TRBJ1-5; 8 bases fit TRBD1. CDR1 and CDR2 (germline): LGHNA, YSLEER. V lost 4 bases to trimming and J lost 2 bases; unmatched junction nucleotides: 7. This CDR3 contains 16 residues. The CDR3 here is CASSPTGGGGNQPQHF. Written as DNA, the CDR3 is TGCGCCAGCAGCCCCACAGGGGGAGGAGGCAATCAGCCCCAGCATTTT.

V and J are TRBV7-3 and TRBJ1-4; the D gene is possibly TRBD1 (6 bases). The CDR3 extends over 16 amino acids. V gave up 5 bases and J gave up 1 base, with 14 bases separating them. From germline, CDR1 is SGHTA and CDR2 FQGTGA. CDR3 DNA: TGTGCCAGCAGCATACAGGGTAAGGTAACTAATGAAAAACTGTTTTTT. It yields the protein CASSIQGKVTNEKLFF.

This rearrangement joins TRBV4-1 to TRBJ1-5; 9 bases fit TRBD1. Trimming removed 0 bases from V and 0 bases from J; junction bases left unmatched: 9. CDR1 is MGHRA and CDR2 is YSYEKL in the germline V gene. This CDR3 has 19 amino acids. The CDR3 sequence: CASSQDGWDRANSNQPQHF. The CDR3 coding sequence is TGCGCCAGCAGCCAAGATGGGTGGGACAGGGCTAATAGCAATCAGCCCCAGCATTTT.